Below are 24 T cell receptor beta chains sequenced from a single sample in a study of blood T cell repertoires in COVID-19. Method: immunoSEQ multiplex PCR; TCRdb's copy keeps in-frame clones and lacks some. Of 100,000 to 150,000 clones in the sample, roughly two thirds were seen once. Sequenced sample: peripheral blood. All receptors derive from a woman in her sixties or seventies with acute or convalescent COVID-19.

The V call is TRBV18, the J call TRBJ1-1, with a weak D call TRBD1 (6 bases). The germline V gene encodes CDR1 KGHSH and CDR2 LQKENI. The CDR3 spans 14 residues. Deletions cut 2 bases from V and 2 bases from J, with 9 bases between. The CDR3 protein is CASSPKQGNTEAFF. The CDR3 DNA reads TGTGCCAGCTCACCAAAACAGGGAAACACTGAAGCTTTCTTT.

This chain uses TRBV5-4 with TRBJ1-6; tentatively, D is TRBD1 (5 bases). The germline V gene encodes CDR1 SGHNT and CDR2 YYREEE (reference sequence). The CDR3 loop spans 14 amino acids. V lost 4 bases and J 6 bases, leaving 11 bases between the germline ends. Here the CDR3 DNA reads TGTGCCAGCAGCCGGGACTCCGGTAATTCACCCCTCCACTTT. Translation: CASSRDSGNSPLHF.

This chain connects TRBV5-1 to TRBJ2-5; D possibly corresponds to TRBD2 (6 bases). Germline loops: CDR1 SGHRS, CDR2 YFSETQ. The length of the CDR3 is 15 residues. Trimming removed 2 bases at V and 0 bases at J, with 11 bases between. The CDR3, as DNA: TGCGCCAGCAGCTTTGGTGGCGGGAACCAAGAGACCCAGTACTTC. Translating gives CASSFGGGNQETQYF.

There are a few counts of this clone. The rearrangement links TRBV7-3 to TRBJ2-3, with TRBD2 identical over 10 bases. Trimming at V came to 4 bases and at J to 2 bases, leaving 6 bases not matched to a gene. Germline V gene lookup returns CDR1 SGHTA and CDR2 FQGTGA. The CDR3 consists of 16 residues. CDR3 protein: CASSSSLAGITDTQYF. The DNA of the CDR3 is TGTGCCAGCAGCTCCTCACTAGCGGGAATCACAGATACGCAGTATTTT.

The chain recombines TRBV10-2 with TRBJ2-1; D is perhaps TRBD1 (5 bases). Trimming removed 3 bases from V and 6 bases from J, with 18 bases in between. CDR3 length equals 16 residues. Germline V gene sequence: CDR1 WSHSY, CDR2 SAAADI. The CDR3 here is CASSEWSGQGINEQFF. In nucleotides, the CDR3 is TGCGCCAGCAGTGAATGGAGTGGGCAGGGAATCAATGAGCAGTTCTTC.

The rearrangement links TRBV2 to TRBJ2-3; 7 bases are a match to TRBD1. The J segment lost 4 bases and the V segment lost 1 base, leaving 5 bases of the junction unmatched. Germline assignment: CDR1 SNHLY and CDR2 FYNNEI. The CDR3 is 15 amino acids. The CDR3 spells CASSEGQGVSDTQYF. The CDR3 coding sequence is TGTGCCAGCAGTGAAGGACAGGGAGTTTCAGATACGCAGTATTTT.

This clone has more than one count but fewer than ten. This chain uses TRBV19 with TRBJ1-5, with D possibly being TRBD1 (6 bases). Germline V CDR1 and CDR2: LNHDA, SQIVND (reference sequence). The V gene lost 1 base and the J gene lost 4 bases, with 8 bases spanning the gap. The CDR3 has 14 residues. CDR3 loop: CASSIGTANQPQHF. The CDR3, as DNA: TGTGCCAGTAGTATAGGGACAGCAAATCAGCCCCAGCATTTT.

This clone was seen many times. The V and J genes are TRBV28 and TRBJ1-3; D is perhaps TRBD1 (5 bases). V shed 4 bases and J shed 0 bases, with 10 bases lying between them. There are 15 residues in the CDR3. Germline-derived CDR1 and CDR2 are MDHEN and SYDVKM. The CDR3 DNA is TGTGCCAGCAGTTCCAGGGAAAACTCTGGAAACACCATATATTTT. This translates into CASSSRENSGNTIYF.

CDR3 region: CAWNQFWTGSSYEQYF. The CDR3 nucleotides are TGTGCCTGGAACCAGTTTTGGACCGGGAGCTCCTACGAGCAGTACTTC. The V call is TRBV30, the J call TRBJ2-7; a possible D gene is TRBD2 (6 bases). The V gene lost 4 bases and the J gene lost 0 bases, with 19 bases spanning the gap. CDR1 is GTSNPN, CDR2 SVGIG, per germline (reference sequence). CDR3 length equals 16 residues. The whole variable domain, filled in from reference TRBV30 and TRBJ2-7, reads SQTIHQWPATLVQPVGSPLSLECTVEGTSNPNLYWYRQAAGRGLQLLFYSVGIGQISSEVPQNLSASRPQDRQFILSSKKLLLSDSGFYLCAWNQFWTGSSYEQYFGPGTRLTVT.

This clone was seen many times. The chain links TRBV18 to TRBJ2-1; 13 bases are a match to TRBD2. Per germline, CDR1 KGHSH and CDR2 LQKENI. Trimming cost V 8 bases and J 12 bases; bases outside gene matches: 16. CDR3 length equals 16 residues. The CDR3 sequence is CASATTGTSGAARQFF. CDR3 DNA sequence: TGTGCCAGCGCAACCACCGGGACTAGCGGGGCAGCCCGGCAGTTCTTC.

This clone showed up many times. The J gene is TRBJ2-5, the V gene TRBV7-9; TRBD1 is a possible D gene (5 bases). The CDR3 sequence is 15 residues long. Germline V gives CDR1 SEHNR, CDR2 FQNEAQ (reference sequence). Trimming took 1 base from V and 5 from J, leaving 14 bases between them. CDR3 region: CASSLVQGMEETQYF. DNA for the CDR3: TGTGCCAGCAGCTTAGTCCAGGGAATGGAGGAGACCCAGTACTTC. The full variable domain, completed using reference TRBV7-9 and TRBJ2-5, is DTGVSQNPRHKITKRGQNVTFRCDPISEHNRLYWYRQTLGQGPEFLTYFQNEAQLEKSRLLSDRFSAERPKGSFSTLEIQRTEQGDSAMYLCASSLVQGMEETQYFGPGTRLLVL.

This clone was observed a handful of times. This sample includes further DNA sequences coding for the same CDR3. The chain's CDR3 is CASSPLQGEAFF. Written as DNA, the CDR3 is TGTGCCAGCTCACCGCTACAGGGTGAAGCTTTCTTT. This chain uses TRBV18 with TRBJ1-1; the D gene is possibly TRBD1 (6 bases). The germline CDR1 and CDR2 sequences are KGHSH and LQKENI. The germline V and J ends were trimmed by 3 bases and 7 bases, with 9 bases remaining between them. The CDR3 covers 12 residues.

The CDR3 loop is CASSVGGENEKLFF. CDR3 nucleotide sequence: TGTGCCAGCAGCGTGGGAGGGGAGAATGAAAAACTGTTTTTT. The gene calls are TRBV9 and TRBJ1-4, with D possibly TRBD1 on 5 matching bases. The CDR3 loop spans 14 amino acids. Deletions cut 2 bases from V and 5 bases from J, with 10 bases between. Germline V gene sequence: CDR1 SGDLS, CDR2 YYNGEE.

V and J are TRBV6-6 and TRBJ2-7; perhaps TRBD2 as D (5 bases). The V gene's germline CDR1 is MNHNY and CDR2 SVGAGI (reference sequence). The CDR3 totals 13 residues. Trimming took 6 bases from V and 0 from J, leaving 9 bases between them. CDR3 nucleotides: TGTGCCAGCAGCCGAGGACTCTCCTACGAGCAGTACTTC. It yields the protein CASSRGLSYEQYF.

This chain connects TRBV10-3 to TRBJ1-1, with 10 bases aligning to TRBD1. With 4 bases clipped from V and 5 bases from J, the junction kept 7 bases outside the gene matches. The CDR3 loop spans 15 amino acids. The germline V gene encodes CDR1 ENHRY and CDR2 SYGVKD. CDR3 sequence: CAISAVPGQGTEAFF. CDR3 coding DNA: TGTGCCATCAGTGCCGTCCCGGGACAGGGGACTGAAGCTTTCTTT.

The gene calls are TRBV4-2 and TRBJ2-5; D is ambiguous. Germline V gives CDR1 LGHNA, CDR2 YNFKEQ. Trimming left V 4 bases short and J 2 bases short, with 14 bases between. The CDR3 has 15 amino acids. The DNA for the CDR3 is TGTGCCAGCAGCCCTACGGGTCGTCAGCAAGAGACCCAGTACTTC. Protein sequence: CASSPTGRQQETQYF.

The CDR3 DNA is TGTGCCAGCAGTCCGGGAAGGATCGGAAACACCATATATTTT. Translation: CASSPGRIGNTIYF. The gene calls are TRBV6-5 and TRBJ1-3, with unresolved D. V gave up 5 bases and J gave up 4 bases, with 12 bases separating them. This CDR3 spans 14 amino acids. Germline CDR1 reads MNHEY; CDR2 reads SVGAGI.

The chain is built from TRBV25-1 and TRBJ2-2; D is unresolved. CDR1 and CDR2 (germline): MGHDK, SYGVNS. The CDR3 contains 14 residues. Trimming took 4 bases from V and 1 from J, leaving 7 bases between them. Written as DNA, the CDR3 is TGTGCCAGCAGTGCAGCAGGGAACACCGGGGAGCTGTTTTTT. This gives the protein CASSAAGNTGELFF. Variable domain in full (rest from reference TRBV25-1 and TRBJ2-2): EADIYQTPRYLVIGTGKKITLECSQTMGHDKMYWYQQDPGMELHLIHYSYGVNSTEKGDLSSESTVSRIRTEHFPLTLESARPSHTSQYLCASSAAGNTGELFFGEGSRLTVL.

This clone was seen a few times. This chain uses TRBV7-5 with TRBJ2-7; the table names TRBD1, a call not compared with the DNA. TRBV7-5 counts as a pseudogene. The CDR3 loop spans 15 amino acids. CDR3 protein: CARSLSRDRGYEQYF. The CDR3 DNA sequence: TGTGCCAGAAGCTTGAGCCGGGACAGGGGCTACGAGCAGTACTTC.

This clone has just a few counts. V gene TRBV10-3 combines with J gene TRBJ2-1; 13 bases fit TRBD2. The length of the CDR3 is 18 residues. Per germline, CDR1 ENHRY and CDR2 SYGVKD. The trim removed 10 bases at V and 4 bases at J, leaving 16 bases unmatched. The CDR3 DNA reads as TGTGCCACCAAATCGGGACTAGCGGGAAGGAGTGAGTACAATGAGCAGTTCTTC. It codes for CATKSGLAGRSEYNEQFF.

The chain has TRBV6-5 and TRBJ1-4; 9 bases are a match to TRBD1. The CDR3 spans 14 residues. Germline V gene lookup returns CDR1 MNHEY and CDR2 SVGAGI. J lost 8 bases, V lost 6 bases, and 7 bases had no gene match. The CDR3: CASRSTGGEEKLFF. CDR3 nucleotides: TGTGCCAGCAGATCGACAGGGGGTGAAGAAAAACTGTTTTTT.

This clone has at least ten counts. The chain employs TRBV6-1 and TRBJ1-5, with D possibly TRBD1 on 5 matching bases. The CDR3 loop spans 18 amino acids. Trimming shortened V by 1 base and J by 3 bases, and 19 bases separated the two germline ends. The germline gives CDR1 MNHNS, CDR2 SASEGT. CDR3 sequence (DNA): TGTGCCAGCAGTGAAGACGGGAGAAGACAGCTGATCAATCAGCCCCAGCATTTT. Amino acids: CASSEDGRRQLINQPQHF.

This clone was seen more than once but under ten times. The chain couples TRBV27 to TRBJ1-4; 7 bases are shared with TRBD1. The CDR3 is 12 residues long. Germline V CDR1 and CDR2: MNHEY, SMNVEV (reference sequence). V was pared by 6 bases and J by 5 bases, with 0 bases of the junction left unmatched. The DNA of the CDR3 is TGTGCCAGCAGGACAGGGAATGAAAAACTGTTTTTT. As protein: CASRTGNEKLFF.

The V gene is TRBV21-1, the J gene TRBJ2-1; TRBD2, the table's D call, lacks a check against the DNA. TRBV21-1 is tagged as a pseudogene. This CDR3 spans 13 amino acids. CDR3 nucleotide sequence: TGTGCCAGCCTTTGCGAGGGCTGGAATGAGCAGTTCTTC. Its translation is CASLCEGWNEQFF.